The 28 T cell receptor beta chains reported below all come from one sample, sequenced in a study of regulatory T cells in long-lasting Graves disease. HTBI primers from iRepertoire and Arm-PCR of CDR3 regions yielded the TCR beta libraries. A single record per CDR3 protein comes from TCRdb applying MiXCR to the multiplex PCR reads. This sample has 400,000 to 500,000 distinct CDR3 sequences, with roughly 15% found just once. Stated time point: newly diagnosed GD, antithyroid drugs for less than 3 months. The TCR library used RNA extracted from PBMCs. These data also formed part of another study, on T cells in Graves' hyperthyroidism and ophthalmopathy.

The starting material was peripheral blood mononuclear cells (PBMCs), obtained at new diagnosis, from a patient treated with antithyroid drugs. Source of these receptors: a woman under 40 with Graves disease.

The chain employs TRBV28 and TRBJ1-4; no clear D gene. Deletions cut 3 bases from V and 7 bases from J, with 18 bases between. The CDR3 extends over 16 amino acids. Germline V gene data show CDR1 as MDHEN and CDR2 as SYDVKM. The CDR3 protein is CASSLGARYGGEKLFF. The CDR3 DNA reads TGTGCCAGCAGTTTGGGCGCGAGGTACGGTGGTGAAAAACTGTTTTTT. Full variable domain (remainder filled in from reference TRBV28 and TRBJ1-4): DVKVTQSSRYLVKRTGEKVFLECVQDMDHENMFWYRQDPGLGLRLIYFSYDVKMKEKGDIPEGYSVSREKKERFSLILESASTNQTSMYLCASSLGARYGGEKLFFGSGTQLSVL.

This clonotype was counted only a few times. CDR3: CASSPSGTTYEQYF. The CDR3 coding sequence is TGTGCCAGCAGCCCCAGCGGGACGACCTACGAGCAGTACTTC. This chain connects TRBV6-1 to TRBJ2-7, with 7 bases that match TRBD2. CDR3 length: 14 amino acids. V was pared by 6 bases and J by 2 bases, with 7 bases of the junction left unmatched. In germline, CDR1 is MNHNS, CDR2 SASEGT.

A word on this clonotype: It differs at one base from a far larger clone, so likely a read error. The CDR3 protein is CASRYLPSTDTQYF. CDR3 coding DNA: TGTGCCAGCAGATATTTACCTAGCACAGATACGCAGTATTTT. The chain combines TRBV11-2 with TRBJ2-3, with unresolved D. CDR1 is SGHAT and CDR2 is FQNNGV in the germline V gene. This CDR3 has 14 amino acids. Trimming removed 6 bases from V and 0 bases from J, with 10 bases in between.

This clonotype showed up many times. The chain combines TRBV27 with TRBJ1-5; D is unresolved. V was cut by 3 bases and J by 6 bases, with 9 bases left in between. The germline gives CDR1 MNHEY, CDR2 SMNVEV (reference sequence). CDR3 length: 13 amino acids. The CDR3 sequence: CASSFRASQPQHF. The DNA of the CDR3 is TGTGCCAGCAGTTTTCGGGCAAGTCAGCCCCAGCATTTT.

Notes on this clonotype: No conserved phenylalanine or tryptophan ends this CDR3, so it is likely a read error. The limits of the CDR3 on the DNA are not certain, so only TCRdb's listed CDR3 is given. V is TRBV4-3 and J is TRBJ1-2. Germline-derived CDR1 and CDR2 are LGHNA and YSLEER. The CDR3 is made up of 11 amino acids, end residues included. This CDR3 reads CASRTARRYAL.

This clonotype appeared many times. The chain is built from TRBV27 and TRBJ2-3; D might be TRBD1 (6 bases). CDR1 and CDR2 from the germline V gene are MNHEY and SMNVEV (reference sequence). The V end lost 6 bases, the J end lost 0 bases, and 10 bases lay between the germline ends. This CDR3 is built from 14 residues. CDR3 protein: CASRAGVSTDTQYF. The CDR3 DNA is TGTGCCAGCAGGGCAGGGGTTAGCACAGATACGCAGTATTTT.

This clonotype came up many times. The rearrangement links TRBV28 to TRBJ2-2, with 12 bases identical to TRBD1. V shed 2 bases, J shed 5 bases, and the junction held 6 bases outside the gene matches. The CDR3 sequence is 17 residues long. Germline values: CDR1 MDHEN, CDR2 SYDVKM. CDR3 amino acids: CASSLPGTGGITGELFF. CDR3 bases: TGTGCCAGCAGTTTACCCGGGACAGGGGGCATAACCGGGGAGCTGTTTTTT.

The sample holds many counts of this clonotype. The rearrangement links TRBV27 to TRBJ1-5; D is possibly TRBD1 (5 bases). CDR3 size: 13 residues. Germline V gene sequence: CDR1 MNHEY, CDR2 SMNVEV (reference sequence). Trimming left V 3 bases short and J 7 bases short, with 10 bases between. For the CDR3, the DNA is TGTGCCAGCAGTTTTTCAGGGCGACAGCCCCAGCATTTT. As protein: CASSFSGRQPQHF.

The V and J genes are TRBV19 and TRBJ2-7; no definite D call. CDR3 size: 14 residues. Germline V gene data show CDR1 as LNHDA and CDR2 as SQIVND (reference sequence). V was cut by 3 bases and J by 2 bases, with 11 bases left in between. CDR3 DNA sequence: TGTGCCAGTAGTATGGAACCTCTTGCCTACGAGCAGTACTTC. Amino acids: CASSMEPLAYEQYF. Together with reference TRBV19 and TRBJ2-7, the CDR3 gives the full variable domain: DGGITQSPKYLFRKEGQNVTLSCEQNLNHDAMYWYRQDPGQGLRLIYYSQIVNDFQKGDIAEGYSVSREKKESFPLTVTSAQKNPTAFYLCASSMEPLAYEQYFGPGTRLTVT.

Ten or more counts support this clonotype. The chain recombines TRBV30 with TRBJ1-3, with D uncertain. Between the trimmed V and J ends, which lost 2 bases and 0 bases, there was a span of 14 bases. Germline V CDR1 and CDR2: GTSNPN, SVGIG (reference sequence). This CDR3 has 16 amino acids. CDR3 loop: CAWSIPRGASGNTIYF. The CDR3 DNA is TGTGCCTGGAGTATCCCACGTGGAGCCTCTGGAAACACCATATATTTT. Full variable domain (missing parts from reference TRBV30 and TRBJ1-3): SQTIHQWPATLVQPVGSPLSLECTVEGTSNPNLYWYRQAAGRGLQLLFYSVGIGQISSEVPQNLSASRPQDRQFILSSKKLLLSDSGFYLCAWSIPRGASGNTIYFGEGSWLTVV.

This clonotype was counted at least ten times. The gene calls are TRBV30 and TRBJ1-5, with D uncertain. With 1 base removed from V and 5 bases from J, the gap between germline ends came to 12 bases. CDR1 and CDR2 (germline): GTSNPN, SVGIG (reference sequence). The CDR3 runs to 14 residues. The CDR3 spells CAWSEGGSYQPQHF. The DNA for the CDR3 is TGTGCCTGGAGTGAGGGAGGATCTTATCAGCCCCAGCATTTT.

Of note for this clonotype: With a far larger clone one base away, a read error is the likely cause. V usage is TRBV28 and J usage is TRBJ1-1, with TRBD1 as a possible D gene (6 bases). Germline-derived CDR1 and CDR2 are MDHEN and SYDVKM. Between the trimmed V and J ends, which lost 8 bases and 1 base, there was a span of 20 bases. The CDR3 spans 16 residues. CDR3 DNA: TGTGCCAGCTCCCCCCAGGGCAGGGGTTCGAACACTGAAGCTTTCTTT. Translating it yields CASSPQGRGSNTEAFF.

This chain joins TRBV12-5 and TRBJ2-7; 15 nucleotides match TRBD2. There are 18 residues in the CDR3. CDR1 is LGHNT and CDR2 is FRNRAP in the germline V gene. The J segment lost 5 bases and the V segment lost 1 base, leaving 9 bases of the junction unmatched. CDR3 in DNA: TGTGCTAGTGGTTTGGAAACCCGGACTAGCGGGAGGGCCCACGAGCAGTACTTC. This translates into CASGLETRTSGRAHEQYF.

This clonotype was seen only a few times. The chain is built from TRBV30 and TRBJ2-1; 11 bases map to TRBD2. The CDR3 has 13 amino acids. The J segment lost 10 bases and the V segment lost 1 base, leaving 3 bases of the junction unmatched. CDR1 and CDR2 (germline): GTSNPN, SVGIG (reference sequence). The CDR3 DNA follows: TGTGCCTGGAGTGGACTAGCGGGACAGGAGCAGTTCTTC. Protein sequence: CAWSGLAGQEQFF.

This clonotype was recorded many times. The chain carries TRBV5-1 and TRBJ2-3; D is unresolved. V lost 2 bases and J 2 bases, leaving 12 bases between the germline ends. The CDR3 has 15 residues. CDR1 and CDR2 from the germline V gene are SGHRS and YFSETQ. The CDR3 DNA follows: TGCGCCAGCAGCTTCGGCCCGTTGAACACAGATACGCAGTATTTT. Its protein is CASSFGPLNTDTQYF.

The chain has TRBV19 and TRBJ2-7; D is ambiguous. The V end lost 3 bases, the J end lost 5 bases, and 14 bases lay between the germline ends. Germline lookup yields CDR1 LNHDA and CDR2 SQIVND (reference sequence). CDR3 size: 14 residues. CDR3: CASSIERRTDEQYF. DNA for the CDR3: TGTGCCAGTAGTATCGAACGGCGGACCGACGAGCAGTACTTC. Supplemented by reference TRBV19 and TRBJ2-7, the full variable domain reads DGGITQSPKYLFRKEGQNVTLSCEQNLNHDAMYWYRQDPGQGLRLIYYSQIVNDFQKGDIAEGYSVSREKKESFPLTVTSAQKNPTAFYLCASSIERRTDEQYFGPGTRLTVT.

This clonotype was seen a handful of times. This chain uses TRBV25-1 with TRBJ2-5; D tentatively reads TRBD1 or TRBD2 (5 bases each). Germline V gene sequence: CDR1 MGHDK, CDR2 SYGVNS. Trimming took off 5 bases at V and 0 bases at J, with 10 bases between the two ends. This CDR3 is built from 14 residues. Here the CDR3 DNA reads TGTGCCAGCAGTCGAGGGGTGTACCAAGAGACCCAGTACTTC. Translating it yields CASSRGVYQETQYF. Supplemented by reference TRBV25-1 and TRBJ2-5, the full variable domain reads EADIYQTPRYLVIGTGKKITLECSQTMGHDKMYWYQQDPGMELHLIHYSYGVNSTEKGDLSSESTVSRIRTEHFPLTLESARPSHTSQYLCASSRGVYQETQYFGPGTRLLVL.

A remark on this clonotype: A clone one base away is much larger, so this may be a read error. This chain uses TRBV20-1 with TRBJ1-5, with D hard to call. CDR1 is DFQATT, CDR2 SNEGSKA, per germline (reference sequence). V was pared by 0 bases and J by 4 bases, with 16 bases between. The CDR3 has 16 residues. CDR3 region: CSARDFAEYRNQPQHF. The CDR3 bases are TGCAGTGCTAGAGATTTCGCAGAATATAGGAATCAGCCCCAGCATTTT.

This sequence joins TRBV6-5 and TRBJ1-2; D uncertain. Germline loops: CDR1 MNHEY, CDR2 SVGAGI. The CDR3 has 15 residues. V lost 2 bases and J 3 bases, leaving 13 bases between the germline ends. CDR3 nucleotides: TGTGCCAGCAGTTACGCAGAAACAAGAGACTATGGCTACACCTTC. Amino acids: CASSYAETRDYGYTF.

This clonotype was picked up many times. The rearrangement uses TRBV2 and TRBJ1-4, with unresolved D. The CDR3 is 11 residues long. Germline V gene sequence: CDR1 SNHLY, CDR2 FYNNEI. Trimming shortened V by 7 bases and J by 7 bases, and 7 bases separated the two germline ends. CDR3: CASKFGEKLFF. The CDR3 coding sequence is TGTGCCAGCAAGTTTGGTGAAAAACTGTTTTTT.

This clonotype showed up many times. The V and J genes are TRBV6-5 and TRBJ2-5; 9 bases are a match to TRBD2. V shed 6 bases, J shed 5 bases, and the junction held 7 bases outside the gene matches. CDR1 and CDR2 (germline): MNHEY, SVGAGI. There are 14 residues in the CDR3. CDR3 DNA sequence: TGTGCCAGCAGCTACCCGGGACTAGCTGAGACCCAGTACTTC. This translates into CASSYPGLAETQYF.

Many counts were recorded for this clonotype. This chain links TRBV27 with TRBJ2-7; 8 bases line up with TRBD2. Germline V gene lookup returns CDR1 MNHEY and CDR2 SMNVEV (reference sequence). The J segment lost 4 bases and the V segment lost 10 bases, leaving 15 bases of the junction unmatched. This CDR3 is built from 15 residues. The CDR3 protein is CATLKFGGEEYEQYF. CDR3 DNA: TGTGCCACCCTGAAATTCGGGGGGGAAGAGTACGAGCAGTACTTC.

This clonotype was seen repeatedly, ten times or more. The CDR3 region is CAWIPGTGYNSPLHF. In DNA, the CDR3 is TGTGCCTGGATCCCCGGGACAGGGTATAATTCACCCCTCCACTTT. This chain joins TRBV30 and TRBJ1-6, with 9 bases lining up with TRBD1. This CDR3 region has 15 residues. The germline CDR1 and CDR2 sequences are GTSNPN and SVGIG (reference sequence). V shed 4 bases and J 4 bases; nucleotides not matched to a gene: 5. The full variable domain, rest sourced from reference TRBV30 and TRBJ1-6, is SQTIHQWPATLVQPVGSPLSLECTVEGTSNPNLYWYRQAAGRGLQLLFYSVGIGQISSEVPQNLSASRPQDRQFILSSKKLLLSDSGFYLCAWIPGTGYNSPLHFGNGTRLTVT.

This clonotype occurred a few times. The chain links TRBV12-3 or TRBV12-4 to TRBJ2-7; 10 bases agree with TRBD1. The J segment lost 0 bases and the V segment lost 3 bases, leaving 2 bases of the junction unmatched. The CDR3 runs to 15 residues. CDR3 DNA sequence: TGTGCCAGCAGTTTTAGGGACAGGGGCTCCTACGAGCAGTACTTC. As protein: CASSFRDRGSYEQYF.

This clonotype was recorded many times. The V and J genes are TRBV6-1 and TRBJ1-1; 7 bases map to TRBD1. CDR1 and CDR2 (germline): MNHNS, SASEGT. The CDR3 contains 17 residues. Germline trimming cut 4 bases from V and 0 bases from J; bases unmatched to any gene: 11. Here the CDR3 reads CASSAYRGPYMNTEAFF. The CDR3 DNA reads TGTGCCAGCAGTGCCTACAGGGGACCCTACATGAACACTGAAGCTTTCTTT.

This sequence joins TRBV6-1 and TRBJ2-3; D is perhaps TRBD2 (6 bases). V lost 7 bases to trimming and J lost 2 bases, with 16 bases between them. The CDR3 has 15 residues. The germline gives CDR1 MNHNS, CDR2 SASEGT. Here the CDR3 reads CASIPGGAFTDTQYF. The CDR3 nucleotides are TGTGCCAGCATTCCTGGCGGGGCCTTCACAGATACGCAGTATTTT.

This clonotype was seen more than once but under ten times. The chain uses TRBV20-1 and TRBJ1-2, with TRBD1 matching over 9 bases. The germline V gene encodes CDR1 DFQATT and CDR2 SNEGSKA (reference sequence). The CDR3 loop spans 14 amino acids. Trimming took 7 bases from V and 2 from J; bases not matched to a gene: 8. The CDR3 is CSGRGTGRNYGYTF. DNA of the CDR3: TGCAGTGGGCGGGGGACAGGGCGGAACTATGGCTACACCTTC.

This clonotype turned up a few times. With a much larger clone just one base away, this may be a read error. The chain uses TRBV6-1 and TRBJ1-2, with no clear D. Germline lookup yields CDR1 MNHNS and CDR2 SASEGT. This CDR3 has 12 residues. V was shortened by 6 bases and J by 4 bases, with 9 bases between the two germline ends. For the CDR3, the DNA is TGTGCCAGCAGAGAGGGAAGCTATGGCTACACCTTC. Amino acid sequence: CASREGSYGYTF.